These 21 T cell receptor beta chains originate from one sample sequenced in a study of identical twins. TCRdb itself ran the 5' RACE reads through MiXCR, one entry per CDR3 protein. The repertoire holds roughly 690,000 distinct CDR3 sequences, 5.5% to 7.5% seen once, with about 1.8% in the top ten. Sequenced sample: naive T cells sorted from blood. These receptors all stem from a man between 18 and 35 years old in good health.

This clonotype has ten or more counts. This chain uses TRBV7-8 with TRBJ2-7; the match to TRBD1 covers 11 bases. Germline V CDR1 and CDR2: SGHVS, FQNEAQ. This CDR3 has 15 amino acids. Unmatched junction bases numbered 5, after V lost 5 bases and J lost 2 bases. CDR3 nucleotide sequence: TGTGCCAGCAGCCTAAAGGGACAGGGGGCCTACGAGCAGTACTTC. Protein sequence: CASSLKGQGAYEQYF.

This clonotype has at least ten counts. The V gene is TRBV5-1, the J gene TRBJ2-2; possibly TRBD1 for D (5 bases). The CDR3 totals 16 residues. From germline, CDR1 is SGHRS and CDR2 YFSETQ. Between the trimmed V and J ends, which lost 0 bases and 0 bases, there was a span of 9 bases. The CDR3, as DNA: TGCGCCAGCAGCTTGGATGCAGGGCCGAACACCGGGGAGCTGTTTTTT. Protein sequence: CASSLDAGPNTGELFF.

About this clonotype itself: This may be a read error, as it is one base from a much larger clone. The gene calls are TRBV7-9 and TRBJ2-1; the D call may be TRBD1 or TRBD2 (5 bases each). V dropped 5 bases and J dropped 9 bases, with 17 bases sitting between them. CDR3 length: 14 residues. Germline V gives CDR1 SEHNR, CDR2 FQNEAQ (reference sequence). In DNA form, the CDR3 reads TGTGCCAGCAGCCGGGGCTGGGGCCGGGGTGAGCAGTTCTTC. Amino acids: CASSRGWGRGEQFF.

This clonotype was observed at least ten times. The chain uses TRBV12-3 or TRBV12-4 and TRBJ2-5; D remains unclear. V lost 2 bases and J lost 1, with 5 bases in between. CDR3 length: 13 amino acids. CDR3 nucleotides: TGTGCCAGCAGTTTAAATTCCCAAGAGACCCAGTACTTC. Amino acid sequence: CASSLNSQETQYF.

The chain joins TRBV5-5 to TRBJ2-2; the D is unclear. Germline V CDR1 and CDR2: SGHKS, YYEKEE (reference sequence). V was cut by 6 bases and J by 4 bases, with 10 bases left in between. The CDR3 is 13 residues long. Here the CDR3 reads CASTSKPTGELFF. CDR3 bases: TGTGCCAGCACCTCCAAGCCCACCGGGGAGCTGTTTTTT.

Ten or more counts support this clonotype. CDR3 in DNA: TGTGCCACCCTAGGTCCGCAGGAGATTAGAGGCGAGCAGTACTTC. Protein sequence: CATLGPQEIRGEQYF. The chain recombines TRBV7-9 with TRBJ2-7, with D hard to call. The CDR3 is 15 residues long. The V gene's germline CDR1 is SEHNR and CDR2 FQNEAQ (reference sequence). V was pared by 10 bases and J by 6 bases, with 25 bases between.

This clonotype was detected many times. V usage is TRBV18 and J usage is TRBJ2-1; TRBD2 matches at 10 bases. The CDR3 length is 16 residues. With 5 bases clipped from V and 5 bases from J, the junction kept 9 bases outside the gene matches. Germline CDR1 is KGHSH and CDR2 is LQKENI. For the CDR3, the DNA is TGTGCCAGCTCAAGAATTCCGGGACTAGCGAACAATGAGCAGTTCTTC. Translating gives CASSRIPGLANNEQFF.

This clonotype was observed many times. This chain uses TRBV7-8 with TRBJ2-5, with D unclear. The germline CDR1 and CDR2 sequences are SGHVS and FQNEAQ. Trimming took off 1 base at V and 10 bases at J, with 16 bases between the two ends. This CDR3 is 14 amino acids long. The CDR3 DNA sequence: TGTGCCAGCAGCTTAGTTCAAACCCGTCGTAGCCAGTACTTC. It translates to CASSLVQTRRSQYF.

This clonotype was counted a few times. This sequence joins TRBV5-1 and TRBJ2-4; a possible D gene is TRBD2 (5 bases). Trimming removed 0 bases at V and 3 bases at J, with 10 bases between. Germline CDR1 SGHRS, CDR2 YFSETQ. The CDR3 contains 15 residues. DNA for the CDR3: TGCGCCAGCAGCTTGGAACGTGGAGGCAAAAACATTCAGTACTTC. Translated, it gives CASSLERGGKNIQYF.

This clonotype was counted at least ten times. V and J are TRBV20-1 and TRBJ2-7, with TRBD2 matching over 8 bases. The ends lost 6 bases at V and 1 base at J; junction bases unmatched: 11. The CDR3 is 15 amino acids. Germline V gene sequence: CDR1 DFQATT, CDR2 SNEGSKA (reference sequence). CDR3 region: CSADRGGPISYEQYF. CDR3 DNA sequence: TGCAGTGCCGACCGGGGGGGCCCTATTTCCTACGAGCAGTACTTC.

The sample holds a few counts of this clonotype. The chain employs TRBV2 and TRBJ2-3; TRBD1 or TRBD2 may be the D gene (5 bases each). V lost 4 bases and J lost 1, with 12 bases in between. The CDR3 runs to 15 residues. Looked up from germline, CDR1 is SNHLY and CDR2 is FYNNEI. The CDR3 here is CASSAGFGGTDTQYF. For the CDR3, the DNA is TGTGCCAGCAGTGCAGGGTTCGGGGGCACAGATACGCAGTATTTT.

The chain carries TRBV5-1 and TRBJ2-5; weak D call: TRBD2 (5 bases). Trimming removed 2 bases at V and 5 bases at J, with 16 bases between. The CDR3 contains 15 residues. Germline loops: CDR1 SGHRS, CDR2 YFSETQ. CDR3 in DNA: TGCGCCAGCAGCTTAGCGGCCACGGGTGGCGAGACCCAGTACTTC. Its protein product is CASSLAATGGETQYF.

This clonotype was seen ten or more times. The CDR3 DNA reads TGCAGTGCTACGGAGGAGGGGAGCACAGATACGCAGTATTTT. Protein product: CSATEEGSTDTQYF. The rearrangement links TRBV20-1 to TRBJ2-3; TRBD2 is a possible D gene (6 bases). There are 14 residues in the CDR3. Trimming shortened V by 4 bases and J by 0 bases, and 11 bases separated the two germline ends. The germline gives CDR1 DFQATT, CDR2 SNEGSKA (reference sequence).

This clonotype came up many times. This sequence joins TRBV5-5 and TRBJ2-1; D gene ambiguous. Germline-derived CDR1 and CDR2 are SGHKS and YYEKEE (reference sequence). The CDR3 totals 14 residues. V lost 0 bases to trimming and J lost 7 bases, with 11 bases between them. Here the CDR3 DNA reads TGTGCCAGCAGCTTGGCTCCAGGCGAGAATGAGCAGTTCTTC. Protein: CASSLAPGENEQFF.

This clonotype was detected ten times or more. The gene calls are TRBV20-1 and TRBJ2-2; D is ambiguous. Germline CDR1 DFQATT, CDR2 SNEGSKA (reference sequence). V lost 5 bases, J lost 0 bases, and 16 bases lay in between. This CDR3 is built from 16 residues. This chain's CDR3 is CSAPPLAATNTGELFF. The CDR3 DNA is TGCAGTGCTCCACCTTTAGCCGCTACGAACACCGGGGAGCTGTTTTTT.

This clonotype turned up a few times. The genes are TRBV25-1 and TRBJ2-1; D might be TRBD1 (6 bases). This CDR3 is built from 15 residues. The germline V and J ends were trimmed by 3 bases and 1 base, with 10 bases remaining between them. The germline V gene has CDR1 MGHDK and CDR2 SYGVNS. The CDR3 spells CASSEGRGSYNEQFF. The CDR3 DNA reads TGTGCCAGCAGTGAGGGCAGGGGATCCTACAATGAGCAGTTCTTC.

This clonotype was picked up many times. The chain recombines TRBV29-1 with TRBJ1-1; no reliable D call. In germline, CDR1 is SQVTM, CDR2 ANQGSEA. The CDR3 contains 14 residues. The ends were cut back, 3 bases at V and 1 base at J, with 12 bases in the middle. CDR3 sequence reads: CSVELWAENTEAFF. In DNA form, the CDR3 reads TGCAGCGTTGAGCTTTGGGCCGAGAACACTGAAGCTTTCTTT.

This clonotype occurred many times. The rearrangement joins TRBV15 to TRBJ2-7; 12 nucleotides align to TRBD2. Per the germline V gene, CDR1 is LNHNV and CDR2 is YYDKDF (reference sequence). V shed 4 bases, J shed 2 bases, and the junction held 3 bases outside the gene matches. There are 15 residues in the CDR3. CDR3 sequence (DNA): TGTGCCACCAGCACAGGACTAGCGGGACCCTACGAGCAGTACTTC. This encodes CATSTGLAGPYEQYF. Full variable domain (remainder filled in from reference TRBV15 and TRBJ2-7): DAMVIQNPRYQVTQFGKPVTLSCSQTLNHNVMYWYQQKSSQAPKLLFHYYDKDFNNEADTPDNFQSRRPNTSFCFLDIRSPGLGDTAMYLCATSTGLAGPYEQYFGPGTRLTVT.

This clonotype has a count of ten or more. The chain couples TRBV28 to TRBJ2-2; D is uncertain. Trimming shortened V by 11 bases and J by 0 bases, and 7 bases separated the two germline ends. Germline CDR1 MDHEN, CDR2 SYDVKM. This CDR3 is built from 12 residues. The CDR3 nucleotides are TGTGCCGCGGTGTCGAACACCGGGGAGCTGTTTTTT. Its translation: CAAVSNTGELFF. Together with reference TRBV28 and TRBJ2-2, the CDR3 gives the full variable domain: DVKVTQSSRYLVKRTGEKVFLECVQDMDHENMFWYRQDPGLGLRLIYFSYDVKMKEKGDIPEGYSVSREKKERFSLILESASTNQTSMYLCAAVSNTGELFFGEGSRLTVL.

In its sample, this clonotype was seen many times. This chain uses TRBV20-1 with TRBJ2-5; 9 bases agree with TRBD1. The CDR3 extends over 15 amino acids. Germline V gene lookup returns CDR1 DFQATT and CDR2 SNEGSKA (reference sequence). After removal of 0 bases from V and 3 bases from J, the junction contained 5 bases not matched to a gene. The CDR3 DNA is TGCAGTGCTAGAGATGCTCGGACAGGGGAAGAGACCCAGTACTTC. Its protein product is CSARDARTGEETQYF.

This clonotype was counted only a few times. This chain links TRBV2 with TRBJ1-2; D call uncertain. CDR1 is SNHLY and CDR2 is FYNNEI in the germline V gene. Trimming took 7 bases from V and 0 from J, leaving 18 bases between them. The CDR3 runs 16 residues. This CDR3 is CASTMVVLGSNYGYTF. DNA for the CDR3: TGTGCCAGCACCATGGTCGTCCTAGGGTCTAACTATGGCTACACCTTC. The entire variable domain, with the rest obtained from reference TRBV2 and TRBJ1-2, is as follows: EPEVTQTPSHQVTQMGQEVILRCVPISNHLYFYWYRQILGQKVEFLVSFYNNEISEKSEIFDDQFSVERPDGSNFTLKIRSTKLEDSAMYFCASTMVVLGSNYGYTFGSGTRLTVV.